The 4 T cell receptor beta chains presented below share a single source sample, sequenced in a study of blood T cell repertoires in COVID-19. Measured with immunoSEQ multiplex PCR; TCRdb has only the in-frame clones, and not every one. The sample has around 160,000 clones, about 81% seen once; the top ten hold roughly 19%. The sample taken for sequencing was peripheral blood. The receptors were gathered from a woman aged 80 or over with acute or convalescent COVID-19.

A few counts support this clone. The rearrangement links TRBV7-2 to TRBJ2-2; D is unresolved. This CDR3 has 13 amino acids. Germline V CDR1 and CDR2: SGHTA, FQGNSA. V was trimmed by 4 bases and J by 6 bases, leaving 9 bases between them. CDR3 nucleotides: TGTGCCAGCAGCTCTAAAGTGGCCGGGGAGCTGTTTTTT. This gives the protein CASSSKVAGELFF.

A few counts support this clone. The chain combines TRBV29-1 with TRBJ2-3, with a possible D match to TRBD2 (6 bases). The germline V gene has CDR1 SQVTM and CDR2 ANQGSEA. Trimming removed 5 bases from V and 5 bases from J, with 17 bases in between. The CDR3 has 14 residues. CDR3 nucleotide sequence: TGCAGCGTTTCACCGGGAGTGATTGGAGATACGCAGTATTTT. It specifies CSVSPGVIGDTQYF.

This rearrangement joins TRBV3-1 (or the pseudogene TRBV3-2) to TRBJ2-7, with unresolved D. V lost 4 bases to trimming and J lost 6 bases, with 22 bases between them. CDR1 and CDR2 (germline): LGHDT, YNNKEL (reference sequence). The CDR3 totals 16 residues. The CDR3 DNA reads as TGTGCCAGCAGCCGAAGCTCAAAGCACCTTTCCCTCGAGCAGTACTTC. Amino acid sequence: CASSRSSKHLSLEQYF.

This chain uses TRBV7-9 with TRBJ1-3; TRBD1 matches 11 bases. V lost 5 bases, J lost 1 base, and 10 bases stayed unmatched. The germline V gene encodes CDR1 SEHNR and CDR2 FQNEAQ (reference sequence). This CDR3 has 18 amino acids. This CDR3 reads CASSATGTGGISGNTIYF. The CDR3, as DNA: TGTGCCAGCAGCGCTACCGGGACAGGGGGGATATCTGGAAACACCATATATTTT.